The clone carrying this TCR beta chain was picked up a small number of times. The antigen is not known. TCRdb reprocessed the reads via MiXCR and lists one record per CDR3 protein. The table has about a million distinct CDR3 sequences, approximately 31% seen once. The data stem from a study of T cell repertoires in cytomegalovirus infection. Study-wide results and caveats: There were HLA-C-restricted CMV-specific TCR beta clonotypes dominating the ex vivo response. Pooled public TCR beta family frequency picked out CMV carriers with the relevant HLA.

The sample was cultured CD8+ T cells from PBMCs, taken from culture after CMV antigen stimulation. This TCR came from a human donor in good health (CMV status not recorded). Some clones in this sample may be carry-over from other donors' samples.

The CDR3 region has the DNA TGTGCTAGTGGTATGACAGGGGCCACTGAAGCTTTCTTT. Amino acid sequence: CASGMTGATEAFF. This rearrangement joins TRBV12-5 to TRBJ1-1; the match to TRBD1 covers 8 bases. Per germline, CDR1 LGHNT and CDR2 FRNRAP. The CDR3 runs 13 residues. The trim removed 5 bases at V and 4 bases at J, leaving 3 bases unmatched.